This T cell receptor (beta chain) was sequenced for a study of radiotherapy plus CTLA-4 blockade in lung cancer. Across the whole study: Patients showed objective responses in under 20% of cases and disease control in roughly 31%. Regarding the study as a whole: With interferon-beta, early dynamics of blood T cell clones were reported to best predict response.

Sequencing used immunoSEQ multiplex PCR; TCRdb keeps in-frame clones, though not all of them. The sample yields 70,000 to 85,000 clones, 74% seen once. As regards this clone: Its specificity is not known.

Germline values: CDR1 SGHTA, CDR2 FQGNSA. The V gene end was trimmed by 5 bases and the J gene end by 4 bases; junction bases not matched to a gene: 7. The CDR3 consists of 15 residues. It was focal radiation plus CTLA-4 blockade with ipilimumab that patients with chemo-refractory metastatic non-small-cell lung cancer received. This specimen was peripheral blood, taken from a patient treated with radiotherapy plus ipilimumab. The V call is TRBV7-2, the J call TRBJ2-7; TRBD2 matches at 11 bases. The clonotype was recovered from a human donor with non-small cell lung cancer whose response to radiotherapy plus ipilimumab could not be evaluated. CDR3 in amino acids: CASSPTSGTFYEQYF. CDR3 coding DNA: TGTGCCAGCAGCCCGACTAGCGGGACCTTTTACGAGCAGTACTTC.